Below are 19 T cell receptor beta chains sequenced from a single sample in a study of tumor and adjacent non-tumor tissue in lung cancer. No cell sorting was done before RNA was extracted from the tissue. The library came from three nested PCR rounds adapted from ARM-PCR protocols. One entry per CDR3 protein results from TCRdb running MiXCR on the multiplex PCR reads. Here the sample spans about 85,000 distinct CDR3 sequences, around two thirds being singletons. Input material: lung tumor tissue. The receptors were sampled from a man aged 70-80 years with non-small cell lung cancer.

V usage is TRBV11-3 and J usage is TRBJ2-2; 11 nucleotides align to TRBD2. This CDR3 contains 14 residues. Germline V gene sequence: CDR1 SGHNT, CDR2 YENEEA. The CDR3 here is CANSLTSGVGELFF. DNA of the CDR3: TGTGCTAACAGCTTGACTAGCGGGGTCGGGGAGCTGTTTTTT. The entire variable domain, with the rest obtained from reference TRBV11-3 and TRBJ2-2, is as follows: EAGVVQSPRYKIIEKKQPVAFWCNPISGHNTLYWYLQNLGQGPELLIRYENEEAVDDSQLPKDRFSAERLKGVDSTLKIQPAELGDSAVYLCANSLTSGVGELFFGEGSRLTVL.

With respect to this clonotype: A single base separates this from a much larger clone, so it may be a read error. Without the conserved terminal phenylalanine or tryptophan, this CDR3 likely stems from a read error. The V call is TRBV5-1, the J call TRBJ2-1; 7 bases line up with TRBD2. This CDR3 is 15 amino acids long. V was clipped by 6 bases and J by 4 bases; unmatched bases: 10. Germline-derived CDR1 and CDR2 are SGHRS and YFSETQ. CDR3 coding DNA: TGCGCCAGCAAATCCGGGGGAGGGAATTACAATGAGCAGTTCCTC. It codes for CASKSGGGNYNEQFL.

Of note for this clonotype: A single base separates this from a much larger clone, so it may be a read error. This chain connects TRBV7-8 to TRBJ2-2; D possibly corresponds to TRBD2 (6 bases). The CDR3 has 14 amino acids. CDR1 is SGHVS, CDR2 FQNEAQ, per germline. CDR3 coding DNA: TGTGGCAGTACCCTATCTAGCGCAAGCAGGGAGCTGTTTTTT. Protein product: CGSTLSSASRELFF.

This clonotype was seen repeatedly, ten times or more. The chain carries TRBV29-1 and TRBJ2-5, with 9 nucleotides matching TRBD1. From germline, CDR1 is SQVTM and CDR2 ANQGSEA. This CDR3 contains 13 residues. J was trimmed by 3 bases and V by 6 bases; bases with no gene match: 5. Here the CDR3 DNA reads TGCAGCGTAGGACAGGGGAAAAAAGAGACCCAGTACTTC. Its protein product is CSVGQGKKETQYF.

About this clonotype itself: The junction does not match germline at one end; this may be a read error. This chain links TRBV11-2 with TRBJ2-3; TRBD2 agrees at 8 bases. The CDR3 is made up of 16 amino acids. Per the germline V gene, CDR1 is SGHAT and CDR2 is FQNNGV. CDR3 residues: CASSFRVAGMTDTHYF. The CDR3 DNA follows: TGTGCCAGCAGCTTCAGAGTAGCGGGGATGACGGATACGCACTATTTT.

Many counts were recorded for this clonotype. The V call is TRBV30, the J call TRBJ2-1; 8 bases agree with TRBD2. Per the germline V gene, CDR1 is GTSNPN and CDR2 is SVGIG (reference sequence). The CDR3 runs to 15 residues. V was clipped by 1 base and J by 3 bases; unmatched bases: 5. DNA of the CDR3: TGTGCCTGGAGTGGGAGCGGGGGCCTCTACAATGAGCAGTTCTTC. It yields the protein CAWSGSGGLYNEQFF.

Comment on this clonotype: A much larger clone lies one base from this, so it may be a read error. The V and J genes are TRBV10-2 and TRBJ2-7; D not certain. Trimming took 5 bases from V and 5 from J, leaving 10 bases between them. The germline gives CDR1 WSHSY, CDR2 SAAADI. The CDR3 length is 12 residues. The CDR3 region has the DNA TGCGCCAGCAGTTTGCGGAACGACGAGCAGTACTTC. Protein product: CASSLRNDEQYF.

This clonotype came up once. This likely comes from a read error, as the CDR3 has no conserved phenylalanine or tryptophan at its end. V gene TRBV29-1 combines with J gene TRBJ2-5; a weak D match, TRBD2 (6 bases). The ends were cut back, 6 bases at V and 7 bases at J, with 18 bases in the middle. CDR1 is SQVTM and CDR2 is ANQGSEA in the germline V gene. The length of the CDR3 is 13 residues. In nucleotides, the CDR3 is TGCAGCGTGGTTCGGACTAACTGGCGGACCCAGTACTTA. Translation: CSVVRTNWRTQYL.

This clonotype was found a few times. A much more abundant neighbour one base away suggests this may be a read error. The chain links TRBV29-1 to TRBJ2-4; TRBD1 might be the D (6 bases). CDR1 is SQVTM, CDR2 ANQGSEA, per germline. V lost 3 bases, J lost 3 bases, and 15 bases lay in between. The CDR3 length is 15 residues. The CDR3 loop is CSVESLGAGKNIQYF. The CDR3 bases are TGCAGCGTTGAGTCTCTGGGGGCCGGCAAAAACATTCAGTACTTC.

This clonotype was recorded a few times. Being one base from a much bigger clone, this may be a read error. The rearrangement joins TRBV6-6 to TRBJ2-5; 8 bases are a match to TRBD1. CDR3 length equals 15 residues. Germline CDR1 reads MNHNY; CDR2 reads SVGAGI (reference sequence). The CDR3 sequence is CASSPGQGHQGTQYF. The CDR3 region has the DNA TGTGCCAGCAGTCCCGGACAGGGACACCAAGGGACCCAGTACTTC.

Regarding this clonotype: The conserved phenylalanine or tryptophan normally closing the CDR3 is absent here, so this likely arose from a read error. The chain recombines TRBV11-2 with TRBJ2-1; D gene ambiguous. CDR1 and CDR2 from the germline V gene are SGHAT and FQNNGV. The CDR3 sequence is 17 residues long. The germline V and J ends were trimmed by 5 bases and 8 bases, with 25 bases remaining between them. CDR3 nucleotides: TGTGCCAGCAGCCCCATAGGCCGACATGAAGATAACTATGAGCAGTTCTCC. Translating it yields CASSPIGRHEDNYEQFS.

In regard to this clonotype: This may stem from a read error, because a much larger clone lies one nucleotide away. This sequence joins TRBV5-1 and TRBJ1-3; 9 bases are a match to TRBD1. This CDR3 contains 17 residues. The germline V gene encodes CDR1 SGHRS and CDR2 YFSETQ. CDR3 in amino acids: CANSTGTGRHSGNTIYF. CDR3 sequence (DNA): TGCGCCAACAGCACCGGGACAGGGCGACACTCTGGAAACACCATATATTTT.

By share, this clonotype counts as medium-sized. The V and J genes are TRBV6-5 and TRBJ1-3, with D perhaps TRBD1 (6 bases). V was shortened by 8 bases and J by 4 bases, with 12 bases between the two germline ends. The CDR3 loop spans 13 amino acids. Germline CDR1 MNHEY, CDR2 SVGAGI. CDR3 region: CASRRGPGNTIYF. The CDR3 DNA follows: TGTGCCAGCCGCAGGGGACCCGGAAACACCATATATTTT.

The table lists this clonotype with a few counts. A much larger clone lies one base from this, so it may be a read error. The chain carries TRBV6-5 and TRBJ1-3; D remains ambiguous. The V gene's germline CDR1 is MNHEY and CDR2 SVGAGI. The CDR3 totals 14 residues. The CDR3 spells CVSSYDNIGNTIYF. For the CDR3, the DNA is TGTGTCAGCAGTTACGATAACATTGGAAACACCATATATTTT.

A word on this clonotype: One end of the junction varies from germline; a read error may be responsible. This chain uses TRBV4-2 with TRBJ2-5; 7 bases match TRBD2. The CDR3 loop spans 13 amino acids. Germline-derived CDR1 and CDR2 are LGHNA and YNFKEQ. CDR3 DNA sequence: TGTGTCAGCAGCCTCGGGGGGTGGGAGACCCAGTACTTC. Its translation is CVSSLGGWETQYF.

This clonotype turned up a few times. Just one base apart from a much larger clone, this may be a read error. The chain combines TRBV29-1 with TRBJ1-4, with D perhaps TRBD1 (5 bases). Germline CDR1 and CDR2: SQVTM and ANQGSEA. The CDR3 is made up of 12 amino acids. The V end was cut by 2 bases, the J end by 12 bases, with 13 bases between. The DNA of the CDR3 is TGCAGCGTTGAAACTAGGGGCGAAGAACTGTTTTTT. Its protein is CSVETRGEELFF.

This clonotype was seen ten or more times. This chain joins TRBV6-5 and TRBJ2-1; 9 bases are shared with TRBD2. After removal of 0 bases from V and 3 bases from J, the junction contained 6 bases not matched to a gene. The CDR3 totals 17 residues. Germline values: CDR1 MNHEY, CDR2 SVGAGI. In nucleotides, the CDR3 is TGTGCCAGCAGTTACTCCCCCCTAGCGGGGATCTACAATGAGCAGTTCTTC. Protein sequence: CASSYSPLAGIYNEQFF.

This clonotype is medium-sized within its sample. This chain joins TRBV29-1 and TRBJ2-5; D uncertain. Per germline, CDR1 SQVTM and CDR2 ANQGSEA. The CDR3 is made up of 12 amino acids. Trimming pared 4 bases from V and 5 bases from J, leaving 11 bases between. In DNA form, the CDR3 reads TGCAGCGTTGTTCTGACTCCGGAGACCCAGTACTTC. This encodes CSVVLTPETQYF. Together with reference TRBV29-1 and TRBJ2-5, the CDR3 gives the full variable domain: SAVISQKPSRDICQRGTSLTIQCQVDSQVTMMFWYRQQPGQSLTLIATANQGSEATYESGFVIDKFPISRPNLTFSTLTVSNMSPEDSSIYLCSVVLTPETQYFGPGTRLLVL.

Regarding this clonotype: This may be a read error, as it is one base from a much larger clone. The gene calls are TRBV12-3 or TRBV12-4 and TRBJ2-2; D may be TRBD1 (5 bases). The CDR3 contains 13 residues. The V end was cut by 6 bases, the J end by 6 bases, with 11 bases between. In DNA form, the CDR3 reads TGTGCCAGCAGGGTCCAGGGCTCCGGGGAGCTGTTTTTT. Translated: CASRVQGSGELFF.